This T cell receptor (beta chain) was sequenced for a study of T cell responses to AZD1222 COVID-19 vaccine. Study-wide results and caveats: Nearly half of the spike-specific TCRs reportedly recognize variant regions that carry no mutations. Only a handful of AZD1222 recipients tested seropositive at baseline. Repertoires were sampled only after the peak T cell response.

The length of the CDR3 is 16 residues. V lost 0 bases and J 3 bases, leaving 12 bases between the germline ends. Looked up from germline, CDR1 is LGHDT and CDR2 is YNNKEL (reference sequence). Samples with a second dose at about 4 or about 12 weeks were pooled together. As regards this clone: Its specificity is not known.

TCRdb's copy holds only in-frame clones and misses some; the assay was immunoSEQ multiplex PCR. Found here are 190,000 or so clones, just over 90% of them singletons; the top ten hold around 3.7%. Sequenced here: peripheral blood, sampled 28 days after the second AZD1222 dose. The sequence was obtained from an adult who received the AZD1222 COVID-19 vaccine. V is TRBV3-1 (or the pseudogene TRBV3-2) and J is TRBJ2-1; possibly TRBD2 for D (5 bases). CDR3 protein: CASSQDWRPDYNEQFF. DNA for the CDR3: TGTGCCAGCAGCCAAGATTGGAGGCCAGACTACAATGAGCAGTTCTTC.